The clone carrying this T cell receptor (beta chain) occurred a few times. Data came from immunoSEQ multiplex PCR; TCRdb stores just in-frame clones and leaves some out. The profile shows under 70,000 clones, around four fifths of them singletons. The data stem from a study of blood T cell repertoires in COVID-19. CDR3 length: 13 amino acids. V lost 5 bases to trimming and J lost 5 bases, with 12 bases between them. Germline loops: CDR1 MNHEY, CDR2 SVGAGI. This clonotype was obtained from a woman older than 75 with active or convalescent COVID-19. Sequencing was performed on peripheral blood. The chain has TRBV6-5 and TRBJ1-2; no firm D call. Here the CDR3 reads CASSRGPGYGYTF. In nucleotides, the CDR3 is TGTGCCAGCAGTCGCGGGCCCGGATATGGCTACACCTTC.